Presented here are 2 T cell receptor beta chains from one specimen sequenced in a study of T cell repertoires in cytomegalovirus infection. Each CDR3 protein is one row after TCRdb ran MiXCR on the reads. Found here are more than 400,000 distinct CDR3 sequences, 26% of them singletons; the top ten hold 13%. The sample taken for sequencing was PBMCs. The receptors here all came from a human donor in good health (CMV status not recorded). Some clones in this sample may be carry-over from other donors' samples.

This clonotype was counted between two and nine times. The rearrangement uses TRBV11-2 and TRBJ2-1, with 14 bases identical to TRBD2. This CDR3 is 20 amino acids long. Per the germline V gene, CDR1 is SGHAT and CDR2 is FQNNGV. V shed 4 bases and J 0 bases; nucleotides not matched to a gene: 11. The CDR3 DNA reads TGTGCCAGCAGCTGGACCGGGACTAGCGGGGGCTTGAGCTCCTACAATGAGCAGTTCTTC. Translation: CASSWTGTSGGLSSYNEQFF.

This clonotype has just a few counts. The rearrangement joins TRBV18 to TRBJ1-1; maybe TRBD1 (5 bases). CDR3 length: 13 amino acids. The V gene's germline CDR1 is KGHSH and CDR2 LQKENI. With 2 bases removed from V and 8 bases from J, the gap between germline ends came to 12 bases. The CDR3 nucleotides read TGTGCCAGCTCACCAGAAAGGGGAATAGAAGCTTTCTTT. Protein product: CASSPERGIEAFF.